This entry features one TCR beta chain sequence. No antigen is known for it. The sample originates from a study of shared clonotypes between healthy human individuals. Study outcomes and limitations: When compared with the clonotypes that were shared by all four sorted-subset donors, the non-shared clonotypes turned out to have lower generation probabilities. Four donors had 4% to 5% of their naive CD4 clonotypes in common.

Profiling relied on immunoSEQ multiplex PCR, and the TCRdb table lists in-frame clones only, not all of them. The table shows some 980,000 clones, with more than 75% occurring only once. Splitting of CD4+ cells produced CD45RA+ naive and CD45RA-negative memory subsets. Germline V gene data show CDR1 as MGHDK and CDR2 as SYGVNS. Between the trimmed V and J ends, which lost 4 bases and 4 bases, there was a span of 16 bases. This CDR3 comprises 16 residues. The clonotype originates from a man between 18 and 29 years old in good health. Sequenced input: memory CD4+ T cells sorted from blood. Regarding subset: CD45RA-negative fraction. The chain links TRBV25-1 to TRBJ2-2, with TRBD1 as a possible D gene (6 bases). The CDR3 protein is CASSAQGTRPTGELFF. For the CDR3, the DNA is TGTGCCAGCAGTGCCCAGGGGACCCGCCCCACCGGGGAGCTGTTTTTT.